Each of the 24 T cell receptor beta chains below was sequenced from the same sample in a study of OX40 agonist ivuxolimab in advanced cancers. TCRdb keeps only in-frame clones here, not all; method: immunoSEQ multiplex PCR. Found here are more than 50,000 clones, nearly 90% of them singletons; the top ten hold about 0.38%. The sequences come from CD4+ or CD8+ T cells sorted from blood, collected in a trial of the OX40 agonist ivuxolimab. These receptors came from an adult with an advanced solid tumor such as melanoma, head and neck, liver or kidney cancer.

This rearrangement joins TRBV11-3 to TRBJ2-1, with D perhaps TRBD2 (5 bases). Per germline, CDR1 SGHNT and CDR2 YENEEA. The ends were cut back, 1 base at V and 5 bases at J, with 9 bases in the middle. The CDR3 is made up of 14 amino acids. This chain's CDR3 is CASSLVGKNNEQFF. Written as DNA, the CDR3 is TGTGCCAGCAGCTTAGTCGGGAAAAACAATGAGCAGTTCTTC.

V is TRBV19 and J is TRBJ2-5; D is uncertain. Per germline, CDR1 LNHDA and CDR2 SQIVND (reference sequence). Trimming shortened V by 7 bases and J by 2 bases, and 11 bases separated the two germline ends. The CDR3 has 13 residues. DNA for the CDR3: TGTGCCAGTAAACACCCGCTACAAGAGACCCAGTACTTC. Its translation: CASKHPLQETQYF.

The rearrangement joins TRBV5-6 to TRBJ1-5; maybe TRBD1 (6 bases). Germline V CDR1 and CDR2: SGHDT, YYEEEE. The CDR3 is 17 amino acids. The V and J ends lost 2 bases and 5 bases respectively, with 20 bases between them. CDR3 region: CASSLFGGEVGDQPQHF. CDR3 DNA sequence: TGTGCCAGCAGCTTATTCGGGGGCGAGGTAGGCGATCAGCCCCAGCATTTT. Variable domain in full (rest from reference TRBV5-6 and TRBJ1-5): DAGVTQSPTHLIKTRGQQVTLRCSPKSGHDTVSWYQQALGQGPQFIFQYYEEEERQRGNFPDRFSGHQFPNYSSELNVNALLLGDSALYLCASSLFGGEVGDQPQHFGDGTRLSIL.

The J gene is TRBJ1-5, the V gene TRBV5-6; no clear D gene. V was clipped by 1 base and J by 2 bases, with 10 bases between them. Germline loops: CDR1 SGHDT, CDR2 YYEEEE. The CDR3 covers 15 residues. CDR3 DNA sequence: TGTGCCAGCAGCTTGCGTGGGTATGGCAATCAGCCCCAGCATTTT. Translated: CASSLRGYGNQPQHF.

The CDR3 is CASIMPSGLAGTNEQFF. CDR3 DNA: TGTGCCAGCATCATGCCCTCGGGACTAGCGGGCACCAATGAGCAGTTCTTC. The chain employs TRBV2 and TRBJ2-1, with TRBD2 identical over 12 bases. The CDR3 extends over 17 amino acids. V lost 7 bases to trimming and J lost 6 bases; unmatched junction nucleotides: 13. CDR1 and CDR2 from the germline V gene are SNHLY and FYNNEI.

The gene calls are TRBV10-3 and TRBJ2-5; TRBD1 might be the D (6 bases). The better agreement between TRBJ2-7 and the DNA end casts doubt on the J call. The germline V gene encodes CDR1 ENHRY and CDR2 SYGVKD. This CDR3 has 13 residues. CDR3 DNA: TGTGCCACCTTGGGACAAAGCTCCTACGAGCAGTACTTC. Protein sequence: CATLGQSSYEQYF.

The CDR3 sequence is CASSLDRGGMETQYF. CDR3 bases: TGTGCCAGCAGCTTAGATCGCGGGGGGATGGAGACCCAGTACTTC. The chain couples TRBV11-2 to TRBJ2-5; TRBD2 aligns across 8 bases. This CDR3 spans 15 amino acids. V dropped 0 bases and J dropped 5; count of bases not matched to a gene: 5. CDR1 SGHAT and CDR2 FQNNGV come from the germline V gene. The complete variable domain, with remaining parts taken from reference TRBV11-2 and TRBJ2-5, reads EAGVAQSPRYKIIEKRQSVAFWCNPISGHATLYWYQQILGQGPKLLIQFQNNGVVDDSQLPKDRFSAERLKGVDSTLKIQPAKLEDSAVYLCASSLDRGGMETQYFGPGTRLLVL.

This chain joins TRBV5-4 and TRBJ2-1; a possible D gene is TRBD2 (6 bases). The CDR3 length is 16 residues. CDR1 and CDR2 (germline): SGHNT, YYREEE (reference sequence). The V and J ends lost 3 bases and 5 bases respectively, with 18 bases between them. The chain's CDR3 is CASSWGGRGRNNEQFF. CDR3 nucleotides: TGTGCCAGCAGCTGGGGAGGCCGGGGCCGAAACAATGAGCAGTTCTTC.

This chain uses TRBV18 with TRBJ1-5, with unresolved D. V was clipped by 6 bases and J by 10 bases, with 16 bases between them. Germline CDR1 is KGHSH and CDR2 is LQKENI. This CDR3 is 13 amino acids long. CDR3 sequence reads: CASSLGLDAPQHF. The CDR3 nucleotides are TGTGCCAGCTCGCTCGGTCTTGATGCCCCCCAGCATTTT. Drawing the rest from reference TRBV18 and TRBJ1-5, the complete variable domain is NAGVMQNPRHLVRRRGQEARLRCSPMKGHSHVYWYRQLPEEGLKFMVYLQKENIIDESGMPKERFSAEFPKEGPSILRIQQVVRGDSAAYFCASSLGLDAPQHFGDGTRLSIL.

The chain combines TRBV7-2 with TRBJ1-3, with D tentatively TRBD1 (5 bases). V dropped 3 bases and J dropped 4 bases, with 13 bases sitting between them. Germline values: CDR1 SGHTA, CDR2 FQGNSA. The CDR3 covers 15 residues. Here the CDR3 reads CASSFSGDLGNTIYF. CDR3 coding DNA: TGTGCCAGCAGCTTCTCGGGGGATCTGGGAAACACCATATATTTT.

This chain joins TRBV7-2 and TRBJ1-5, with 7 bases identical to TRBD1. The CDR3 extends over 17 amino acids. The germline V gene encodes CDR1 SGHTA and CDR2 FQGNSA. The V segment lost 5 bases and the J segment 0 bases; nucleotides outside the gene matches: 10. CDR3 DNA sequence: TGTGCCAGCAGCCCTCAACCGGGACAGCTTAGCAATCAGCCCCAGCATTTT. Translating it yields CASSPQPGQLSNQPQHF.

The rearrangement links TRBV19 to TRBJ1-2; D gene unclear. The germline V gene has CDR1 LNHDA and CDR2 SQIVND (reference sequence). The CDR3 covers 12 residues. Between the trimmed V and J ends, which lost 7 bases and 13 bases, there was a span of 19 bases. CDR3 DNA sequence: TGTGCCAGTACACACGACGACGGGGTGGGCACCTTC. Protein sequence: CASTHDDGVGTF.

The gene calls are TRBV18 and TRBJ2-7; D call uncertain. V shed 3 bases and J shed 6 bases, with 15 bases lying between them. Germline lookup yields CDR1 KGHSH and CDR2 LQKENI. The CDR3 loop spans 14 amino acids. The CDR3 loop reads CASSPGRQAGEQYF. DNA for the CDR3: TGTGCCAGCTCACCGGGTCGGCAGGCCGGCGAGCAGTACTTC.

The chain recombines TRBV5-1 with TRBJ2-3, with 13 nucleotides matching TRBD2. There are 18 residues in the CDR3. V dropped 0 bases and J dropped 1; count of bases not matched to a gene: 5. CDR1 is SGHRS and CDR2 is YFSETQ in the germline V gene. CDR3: CASSLAGTSGAGTDTQYF. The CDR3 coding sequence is TGCGCCAGCAGCTTGGCCGGGACTAGCGGGGCCGGCACAGATACGCAGTATTTT.

For the CDR3, the DNA is TGCGCCAGCAGTGAGGGGTCCGGAGGGGGGAATCAGCCCCAGCATTTT. This encodes CASSEGSGGGNQPQHF. This chain joins TRBV10-1 and TRBJ1-5; TRBD1 might be the D (6 bases). The germline gives CDR1 WNHNN, CDR2 SYGVQD (reference sequence). V dropped 2 bases and J dropped 4 bases, with 15 bases sitting between them. The CDR3 loop spans 16 amino acids.

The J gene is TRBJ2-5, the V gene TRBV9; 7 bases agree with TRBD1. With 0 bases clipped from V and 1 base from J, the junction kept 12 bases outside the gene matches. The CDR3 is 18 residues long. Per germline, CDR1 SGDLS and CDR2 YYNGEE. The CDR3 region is CASSVGGGAQILQETQYF. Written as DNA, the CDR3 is TGTGCCAGCAGCGTAGGAGGGGGCGCACAGATTCTCCAAGAGACCCAGTACTTC.

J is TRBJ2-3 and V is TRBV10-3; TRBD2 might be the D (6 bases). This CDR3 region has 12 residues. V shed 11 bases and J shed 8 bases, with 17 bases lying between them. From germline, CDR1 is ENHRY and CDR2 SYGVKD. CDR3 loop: CAYRDSGGTQYF. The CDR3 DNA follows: TGTGCCTACCGGGACTCGGGCGGTACGCAGTATTTT.

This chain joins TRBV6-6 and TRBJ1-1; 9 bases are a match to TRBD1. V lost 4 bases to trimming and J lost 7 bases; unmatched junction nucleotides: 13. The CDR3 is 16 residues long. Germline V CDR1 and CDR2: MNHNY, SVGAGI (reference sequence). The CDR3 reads CASSSKGQGARSEAFF. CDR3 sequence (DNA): TGTGCCAGCAGTTCGAAGGGACAGGGCGCACGGAGTGAAGCTTTCTTT.

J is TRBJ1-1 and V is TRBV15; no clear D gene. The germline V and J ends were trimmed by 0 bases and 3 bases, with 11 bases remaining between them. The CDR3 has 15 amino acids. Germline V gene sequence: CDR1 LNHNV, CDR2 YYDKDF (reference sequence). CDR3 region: CATSRDGVGDTEAFF. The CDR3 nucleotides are TGTGCCACCAGCAGAGATGGGGTTGGGGACACTGAAGCTTTCTTT.

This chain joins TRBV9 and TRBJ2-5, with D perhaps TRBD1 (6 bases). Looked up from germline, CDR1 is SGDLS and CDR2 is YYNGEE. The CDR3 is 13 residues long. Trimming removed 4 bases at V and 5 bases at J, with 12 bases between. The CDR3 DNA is TGTGCCAGCAGCCCACAGGGAAGGGAGACCCAGTACTTC. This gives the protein CASSPQGRETQYF.

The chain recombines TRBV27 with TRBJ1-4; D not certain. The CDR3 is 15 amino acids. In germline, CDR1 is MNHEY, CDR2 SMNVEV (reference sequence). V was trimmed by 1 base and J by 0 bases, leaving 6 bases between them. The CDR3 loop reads CASSLWGATNEKLFF. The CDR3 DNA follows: TGTGCCAGCAGTTTATGGGGAGCAACTAATGAAAAACTGTTTTTT.

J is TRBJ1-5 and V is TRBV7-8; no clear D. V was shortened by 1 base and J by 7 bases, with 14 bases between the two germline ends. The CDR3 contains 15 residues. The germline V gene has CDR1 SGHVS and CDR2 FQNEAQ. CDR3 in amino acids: CASSLGRELRQPQHF. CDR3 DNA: TGTGCCAGCAGCTTAGGACGAGAACTTAGACAGCCCCAGCATTTT.

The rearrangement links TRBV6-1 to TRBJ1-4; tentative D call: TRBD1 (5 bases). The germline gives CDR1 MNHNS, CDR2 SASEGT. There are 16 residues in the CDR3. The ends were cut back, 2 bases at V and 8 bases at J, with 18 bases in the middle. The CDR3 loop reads CASSEQLQGAREKLFF. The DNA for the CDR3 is TGTGCCAGCAGTGAACAGTTGCAGGGCGCACGGGAAAAACTGTTTTTT.

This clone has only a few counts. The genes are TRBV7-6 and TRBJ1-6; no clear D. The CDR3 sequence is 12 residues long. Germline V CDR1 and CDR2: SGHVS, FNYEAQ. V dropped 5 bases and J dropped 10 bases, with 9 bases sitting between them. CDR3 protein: CASSPPGSPLHF. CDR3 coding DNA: TGTGCCAGCAGCCCCCCGGGATCACCCCTCCACTTT.